Described below is a single T cell receptor (beta chain) sequence and its context. The library came from three nested PCR rounds adapted from ARM-PCR protocols. MiXCR was run by TCRdb on the multiplex PCR reads, yielding one entry per CDR3 protein. This sample has about 110,000 distinct CDR3 sequences, with roughly two thirds found just once. This sample's RNA came from whole unsorted tissue. More than 3 cm separated this lung sample from the edge of the tumor. This specimen belongs to a study of tumor and adjacent non-tumor tissue in lung cancer. This CDR3 has 13 amino acids. V lost 4 bases, J lost 1 base, and 6 bases lay in between. Germline V gene lookup returns CDR1 KGHDR and CDR2 SFDVKD.

This sequence was found in a man aged 55 to 70 with non-small cell lung cancer. The V gene is TRBV24-1, the J gene TRBJ2-5; no reliable D call. Source material: distant non-tumor lung tissue. DNA for the CDR3: TGTGCCACCAGTGACGGGTCCCAAGAGACCCAGTACTTC. Translating it yields CATSDGSQETQYF.